The 18 T cell receptor beta chains presented below share a single source sample, sequenced in a study of T cells after yellow fever vaccination. MiXCR, applied by TCRdb to the 5' RACE reads, yields one record per CDR3 protein. The sample has 300,000 to 400,000 distinct CDR3 sequences, 8% to 10% seen once. Sequencing used PBMCs, obtained on the day of the first yellow fever vaccination. These receptors all stem from a man aged 18 to 30 who received the YFV17D yellow fever vaccine.

Concerning this clonotype: One end of the junction does not line up with germline, which may come from a read error. This chain links TRBV6-2 or TRBV6-3 with TRBJ2-7; D is unresolved. CDR1 and CDR2 from the germline V gene are MNHEY and SVGEGT. This CDR3 comprises 11 residues. DNA for the CDR3: TGTGCCAGCAGTTACAGGGCCAGGCAACACTTC. Translated: CASSYRARQHF.

This clonotype was picked up a small number of times. The rearrangement links TRBV7-2 to TRBJ1-2, with D possibly matching TRBD1 (5 bases). This CDR3 region has 15 residues. Per germline, CDR1 SGHTA and CDR2 FQGNSA. V was trimmed by 1 base and J by 2 bases, leaving 11 bases between them. The CDR3 nucleotides read TGTGCCAGCAGCTTAGAGGGACGGGGGAACTATGGCTACACCTTC. Translated: CASSLEGRGNYGYTF.

This clonotype was seen many times. The gene calls are TRBV6-5 and TRBJ2-1; 16 nucleotides agree with TRBD2. The CDR3 contains 19 residues. J was trimmed by 7 bases and V by 6 bases; bases with no gene match: 15. Germline CDR1 reads MNHEY; CDR2 reads SVGAGI. The DNA of the CDR3 is TGTGCCAGCAGCTATGGGACTAGCGGGGGGGCAGTTGCTGTAAATGAGCAGTTCTTC. Translation: CASSYGTSGGAVAVNEQFF.

The chain links TRBV12-3 or TRBV12-4 to TRBJ2-1; D perhaps matches TRBD2 (5 bases). The CDR3 runs to 14 residues. Trimming took 3 bases from V and 6 from J, leaving 12 bases between them. CDR3 protein: CASSFSDGINEQFF. The DNA for the CDR3 is TGTGCCAGCAGTTTTTCGGACGGGATCAATGAGCAGTTCTTC.

This clonotype has at least ten counts. The chain is built from TRBV5-1 and TRBJ1-1; 8 bases are shared with TRBD1. J lost 0 bases, V lost 4 bases, and 8 bases had no gene match. Germline loops: CDR1 SGHRS, CDR2 YFSETQ. The length of the CDR3 is 16 residues. CDR3 amino acids: CASSQGQGNMNTEAFF. CDR3 coding DNA: TGCGCCAGCAGCCAAGGACAGGGAAACATGAACACTGAAGCTTTCTTT.

This clonotype has more than one count but fewer than ten. The rearrangement joins TRBV10-3 to TRBJ1-1; D uncertain. The CDR3 length is 12 residues. CDR1 ENHRY and CDR2 SYGVKD come from the germline V gene. Trimming pared 8 bases from V and 1 base from J, leaving 8 bases between. CDR3 nucleotide sequence: TGTGCCATCCTTACAGCGAACACTGAAGCTTTCTTT. Its translation: CAILTANTEAFF.

J is TRBJ2-1 and V is TRBV20-1, with D possibly being TRBD2 (5 bases). The CDR3 covers 11 residues. V was shortened by 4 bases and J by 9 bases, with 10 bases between the two germline ends. Germline V gene lookup returns CDR1 DFQATT and CDR2 SNEGSKA (reference sequence). CDR3 residues: CSATAVSEQFF. CDR3 nucleotide sequence: TGCAGTGCTACAGCGGTCAGTGAGCAGTTCTTC.

This clonotype was seen more than once but under ten times. This chain connects TRBV7-2 to TRBJ2-7; TRBD1 matches at 8 bases. Trimming took 5 bases from V and 5 from J; bases not matched to a gene: 11. Germline V gene lookup returns CDR1 SGHTA and CDR2 FQGNSA. The CDR3 has 15 residues. In DNA form, the CDR3 reads TGTGCCAGCAGCCTTCCGGGACAGGCGGCCCACGAGCAGTACTTC. Translation gives CASSLPGQAAHEQYF.

The sample holds a few counts of this clonotype. V usage is TRBV3-1 and J usage is TRBJ2-1; no definite D call. From germline, CDR1 is LGHDT and CDR2 YNNKEL (reference sequence). The CDR3 loop spans 15 amino acids. Trimming took off 1 base at V and 4 bases at J, with 11 bases between the two ends. The CDR3 sequence: CASSQGIVTYNEQFF. DNA for the CDR3: TGTGCCAGCAGCCAAGGAATAGTTACTTACAATGAGCAGTTCTTC.

This clonotype was detected a few times. CDR3 nucleotide sequence: TGTGCCACCAGTGCGGGGGCGGGTGAAGCTTTCTTT. It codes for CATSAGAGEAFF. The chain joins TRBV24-1 to TRBJ1-1, with D perhaps matching TRBD1 (6 bases). Trimming removed 5 bases from V and 7 bases from J, with 10 bases in between. CDR1 and CDR2 from the germline V gene are KGHDR and SFDVKD. The CDR3 totals 12 residues.

Only a few counts were recorded for this clonotype. V and J are TRBV7-3 and TRBJ2-3; 9 nucleotides line up with TRBD2. Germline loops: CDR1 SGHTA, CDR2 FQGTGA. The CDR3 contains 16 residues. V lost 3 bases to trimming and J lost 4 bases; unmatched junction nucleotides: 8. The CDR3 DNA sequence: TGTGCCAGCAGCTTCGCGGGGGGGCCAGGTGCAGATACGCAGTATTTT. Translated, it gives CASSFAGGPGADTQYF.

The V gene is TRBV6-1, the J gene TRBJ1-5, with a possible D match to TRBD1 (5 bases). Trimming left V 9 bases short and J 5 bases short, with 17 bases between. The germline gives CDR1 MNHNS, CDR2 SASEGT. The CDR3 runs 14 residues. CDR3 sequence (DNA): TGTGCCAGTCGCCCCCCACTGACAGATCAGCCCCAGCATTTT. Residues: CASRPPLTDQPQHF.

The chain recombines TRBV5-4 with TRBJ2-3; D gene uncertain. The CDR3 is made up of 15 amino acids. Trimming took off 3 bases at V and 0 bases at J, with 11 bases between the two ends. CDR1 is SGHNT and CDR2 is YYREEE in the germline V gene (reference sequence). The CDR3 DNA reads TGTGCCAGCAGCTCCCCGCCAGGAAGCACAGATACGCAGTATTTT. Translated, it gives CASSSPPGSTDTQYF.

The V gene is TRBV4-3, the J gene TRBJ2-5, with D uncertain. V lost 0 bases and J lost 0, with 14 bases in between. The CDR3 has 17 amino acids. Looked up from germline, CDR1 is LGHNA and CDR2 is YSLEER. DNA for the CDR3: TGCGCCAGCAGCCAAGATCTAAGCCGAACCTACCAAGAGACCCAGTACTTC. Protein sequence: CASSQDLSRTYQETQYF.

This clonotype was recorded a few times. Written as DNA, the CDR3 is TGTGCCAGCAGCTTTACTGGGGGGGGATACACAGATACGCAGTATTTT. The encoded protein is CASSFTGGGYTDTQYF. The chain employs TRBV7-2 and TRBJ2-3; 7 positions agree with TRBD2. This CDR3 has 16 amino acids. Per germline, CDR1 SGHTA and CDR2 FQGNSA. The J segment lost 2 bases and the V segment lost 3 bases, leaving 8 bases of the junction unmatched. Filled out from reference TRBV7-2 and TRBJ2-3, the complete variable domain reads GAGVSQSPSNKVTEKGKDVELRCDPISGHTALYWYRQSLGQGLEFLIYFQGNSAPDKSGLPSDRFSAERTGGSVSTLTIQRTQQEDSAVYLCASSFTGGGYTDTQYFGPGTRLTVL.

About this clonotype: This could be a read error, since a much larger clone is one nucleotide away. A read error is likely, as this CDR3 ends without the conserved phenylalanine or tryptophan. V usage is TRBV5-1 and J usage is TRBJ2-5, with D uncertain. The CDR3 length is 13 residues. V gave up 4 bases and J gave up 2 bases, with 9 bases separating them. Germline V gives CDR1 SGHRS, CDR2 YFSETQ. The DNA for the CDR3 is TGCGCCAGCAGCCCCGGATTTCAAGAGACCCAGTACTCC. It translates to CASSPGFQETQYS.

This chain connects TRBV20-1 to TRBJ2-2; a possible D gene is TRBD2 (6 bases). Germline loops: CDR1 DFQATT, CDR2 SNEGSKA (reference sequence). There are 13 residues in the CDR3. The V gene lost 1 base and the J gene lost 6 bases, with 9 bases spanning the gap. The CDR3 protein is CSARAPGAGELFF. DNA for the CDR3: TGCAGTGCTAGAGCCCCGGGGGCCGGGGAGCTGTTTTTT.

This clonotype was counted at least ten times. The gene calls are TRBV24-1 and TRBJ2-3; TRBD2 matches at 8 bases. V lost 5 bases, J lost 5 bases, and 11 bases stayed unmatched. This CDR3 spans 16 amino acids. Germline V gene sequence: CDR1 KGHDR, CDR2 SFDVKD. CDR3 in DNA: TGTGCCACCAGTGGGGAGTCCGGGGGGGCGGAAGATACGCAGTATTTT. Translation gives CATSGESGGAEDTQYF.